The T cell receptor beta chain under discussion was sequenced for a study of OX40 agonist ivuxolimab in advanced cancers. The overall study: Dosing consisted of intravenous ivuxolimab at 0.01 to 10 mg/kg every 2 weeks.

CDR1 is SGHNT and CDR2 is YENEEA in the germline V gene. The CDR3 spans 14 residues. Trimming left V 2 bases short and J 3 bases short, with 10 bases between. Profiling relied on immunoSEQ multiplex PCR, and the TCRdb table lists in-frame clones only, not all of them. The data hold 70,000 to 95,000 clones, with around nine tenths observed a single time. The sequence was obtained from an adult with an advanced solid tumor such as melanoma, head and neck, liver or kidney cancer. The V and J genes are TRBV11-3 and TRBJ1-1, with TRBD1 as a possible D gene (5 bases). Source: CD4+ or CD8+ T cells sorted from blood, taken in a trial of the OX40 agonist ivuxolimab. The CDR3 spells CASSLHGGDTEAFF. CDR3 nucleotide sequence: TGTGCCAGCAGCTTACACGGGGGGGACACTGAAGCTTTCTTT.